These 16 T cell receptor beta chains were all obtained from the same sample, sequenced in a study of OX40 agonist ivuxolimab in advanced cancers. Produced via immunoSEQ multiplex PCR; TCRdb's table is partial and in-frame only. Of some 14,000 clones listed, approximately 90% are singletons. The specimen was CD4+ or CD8+ T cells sorted from blood, collected in a trial of the OX40 agonist ivuxolimab. The receptors stem from an adult with an advanced solid tumor such as melanoma, head and neck, liver or kidney cancer.

This chain links TRBV10-3 with TRBJ1-2, with unresolved D. The CDR3 is made up of 14 amino acids. Trimming took off 4 bases at V and 6 bases at J, with 15 bases between the two ends. The germline V gene encodes CDR1 ENHRY and CDR2 SYGVKD. Here the CDR3 reads CAISAVGQPDGYTF. The CDR3 nucleotides are TGTGCCATCAGTGCTGTAGGGCAACCAGATGGCTACACCTTC.

This clone was picked up a small number of times. The same CDR3 is also encoded by other DNA sequences in this sample. The chain couples TRBV21-1 to TRBJ1-1. TRBV21-1 is given as a pseudogene. The CDR3 consists of 14 residues. The CDR3 reads CASSHRGASTEAFF. CDR3 DNA: TGTGCCAGCAGCCATCGGGGGGCGAGCACTGAAGCTTTCTTT.

This clone has more than one count but fewer than ten. V gene TRBV10-3 combines with J gene TRBJ2-7; the D is unclear. Germline CDR1 and CDR2: ENHRY and SYGVKD. Trimming shortened V by 3 bases and J by 3 bases, and 3 bases separated the two germline ends. The CDR3 runs 11 residues. The DNA of the CDR3 is TGTGCCATCAGTGATGGCTACGAGCAGTACTTC. This encodes CAISDGYEQYF.

V gene TRBV7-2 combines with J gene TRBJ2-3, with TRBD2 identical over 13 bases. Germline CDR1 and CDR2: SGHTA and FQGNSA. Trimming at V came to 4 bases and at J to 1 base, leaving 5 bases not matched to a gene. The CDR3 is 17 amino acids. The CDR3 reads CASSSGLAGARTDTQYF. The CDR3 DNA follows: TGTGCCAGCAGCTCCGGACTAGCGGGGGCCCGCACAGATACGCAGTATTTT.

The chain carries TRBV19 and TRBJ2-4; TRBD2 matches at 9 bases. Germline V gives CDR1 LNHDA, CDR2 SQIVND (reference sequence). This CDR3 is 19 amino acids long. V shed 3 bases and J 0 bases; nucleotides not matched to a gene: 12. The CDR3 is CASSMDGASGTLAKNIQYF. The DNA of the CDR3 is TGTGCCAGTAGTATGGATGGGGCTAGCGGGACTCTAGCCAAAAACATTCAGTACTTC. Full variable domain (remainder filled in from reference TRBV19 and TRBJ2-4): DGGITQSPKYLFRKEGQNVTLSCEQNLNHDAMYWYRQDPGQGLRLIYYSQIVNDFQKGDIAEGYSVSREKKESFPLTVTSAQKNPTAFYLCASSMDGASGTLAKNIQYFGAGTRLSVL.

This chain connects TRBV30 to TRBJ2-3; D gene ambiguous. CDR1 GTSNPN and CDR2 SVGIG come from the germline V gene (reference sequence). V was trimmed by 3 bases and J by 0 bases, leaving 10 bases between them. This CDR3 has 14 amino acids. The CDR3 DNA reads TGTGCCTGGAGAGTGGGGTCGAGCACAGATACGCAGTATTTT. Protein: CAWRVGSSTDTQYF.

The chain is built from TRBV5-8 and TRBJ2-2; TRBD1 matches 10 bases. The V segment lost 4 bases and the J segment 6 bases; nucleotides outside the gene matches: 15. The CDR3 runs to 18 residues. CDR1 and CDR2 from the germline V gene are SGHTS and YDEGEE. This CDR3 is CASSQIGQGGLSAGELFF. The CDR3 DNA reads TGTGCCAGCAGCCAAATAGGACAGGGGGGATTATCCGCCGGGGAGCTGTTTTTT.

The chain links TRBV7-9 to TRBJ1-1; D call uncertain. Germline CDR1 is SEHNR and CDR2 is FQNEAQ (reference sequence). The CDR3 consists of 16 residues. Trimming removed 5 bases at V and 1 base at J, with 17 bases between. CDR3 residues: CASSPPRSYPNTEAFF. The CDR3, as DNA: TGTGCCAGCAGCCCCCCCCGGTCTTATCCGAACACTGAAGCTTTCTTT. The full variable domain, in which reference TRBV7-9 and TRBJ1-1 provide the parts outside the CDR3, is DTGVSQNPRHKITKRGQNVTFRCDPISEHNRLYWYRQTLGQGPEFLTYFQNEAQLEKSRLLSDRFSAERPKGSFSTLEIQRTEQGDSAMYLCASSPPRSYPNTEAFFGQGTRLTVV.

This chain uses TRBV5-6 with TRBJ1-1; 7 bases line up with TRBD1. J was trimmed by 0 bases and V by 3 bases; bases with no gene match: 8. Germline CDR1 reads SGHDT; CDR2 reads YYEEEE. The CDR3 sequence is 16 residues long. CDR3: CASSYPRQGMNTEAFF. The CDR3 region has the DNA TGTGCCAGCAGCTACCCCCGACAGGGAATGAACACTGAAGCTTTCTTT.

This chain links TRBV30 with TRBJ2-7; D is perhaps TRBD2 (6 bases). V was shortened by 0 bases and J by 12 bases, with 12 bases between the two germline ends. This CDR3 region has 11 residues. Germline values: CDR1 GTSNPN, CDR2 SVGIG (reference sequence). CDR3 DNA: TGTGCCTGGAGTGTCGGGGGTCCCACGTACTTC. As protein: CAWSVGGPTYF.

The gene calls are TRBV11-2 and TRBJ1-1, with TRBD1 matching over 7 bases. The CDR3 loop spans 13 amino acids. With V trimmed by 1 base and J by 8 bases, 4 bases remained unmatched. CDR1 is SGHAT, CDR2 FQNNGV, per germline. The CDR3 spells CASSLGKDREAFF. CDR3 coding DNA: TGTGCCAGCAGCTTAGGGAAGGACAGGGAAGCTTTCTTT.

J is TRBJ2-5 and V is TRBV19, with 7 positions matching TRBD1. V shed 4 bases and J 5 bases; nucleotides not matched to a gene: 13. The CDR3 covers 16 residues. Germline CDR1 and CDR2: LNHDA and SQIVND (reference sequence). The CDR3 DNA sequence: TGTGCCAGTAGTAACCACGACAGGGCCACGTGGGAGACCCAGTACTTC. This encodes CASSNHDRATWETQYF.

This clone has just a few counts. The V and J genes are TRBV9 and TRBJ2-3; D gene ambiguous. There are 16 residues in the CDR3. The ends were cut back, 3 bases at V and 0 bases at J, with 14 bases in the middle. Looked up from germline, CDR1 is SGDLS and CDR2 is YYNGEE. The CDR3: CASSEARSTSTDTQYF. The CDR3, as DNA: TGTGCCAGCAGCGAGGCCCGATCCACTAGCACAGATACGCAGTATTTT.

The rearrangement links TRBV10-3 to TRBJ1-5, with D possibly TRBD1 on 5 matching bases. CDR1 and CDR2 (germline): ENHRY, SYGVKD. This CDR3 is 15 amino acids long. Trimming took off 6 bases at V and 1 base at J, with 13 bases between the two ends. CDR3 in DNA: TGTGCCATCAGCCGAGGGGTGGGAAGCAATCAGCCCCAGCATTTT. Its protein is CAISRGVGSNQPQHF.

The chain is built from TRBV6-1 and TRBJ2-7; perhaps TRBD2 as D (6 bases). Trimming took 2 bases from V and 4 from J, leaving 15 bases between them. There are 15 residues in the CDR3. CDR1 and CDR2 (germline): MNHNS, SASEGT. CDR3 sequence reads: CASSETGGGFYEQYF. In DNA form, the CDR3 reads TGTGCCAGCAGTGAAACGGGTGGGGGGTTTTACGAGCAGTACTTC.

V usage is TRBV18 and J usage is TRBJ1-1; the D is unclear. Germline V lookup: CDR1 KGHSH, CDR2 LQKENI. CDR3 size: 16 residues. V lost 3 bases to trimming and J lost 1 base, with 15 bases between them. CDR3 loop: CASSPLPLDGNTEAFF. CDR3 nucleotide sequence: TGTGCCAGCTCACCTCTTCCTTTGGACGGGAACACTGAAGCTTTCTTT.